This TCR beta chain was profiled in a study of shared clonotypes between healthy human individuals. Across the study: The study used three CD4 naive, three CD4 memory, two CD8 naive and one CD8 memory plate per donor.

Naive CD8 cells comprised CD45RO-negative, CCR7-positively selected cells, excluding terminally differentiated effector memory CD45RA+ cells. Healthy HIV-negative adults with no recent acute infections or vaccinations were recruited as donors. Details on this clone: Its antigen remains unknown.

Trimming at V came to 0 bases and at J to 1 base, leaving 4 bases not matched to a gene. CDR1 is MNHEY, CDR2 SVGAGI, per germline. The CDR3 is 16 amino acids. Repertoires were generated with immunoSEQ multiplex PCR, while TCRdb's copy carries only in-frame clones and drops some. The sample has about 2,200,000 clones, 90% to 95% seen once. Study-level points and caveats: Generation probabilities were higher for clonotypes shared across all four sorted-subset donors than for unshared ones.

This chain connects TRBV6-5 to TRBJ2-5, with 8 positions matching TRBD2. Sample: naive CD8+ T cells from PBMCs. This TCR derives from a man in his late teens or twenties in good health. Some clones in this sample may be carry-over from other donors' samples. CDR3 residues: CASSYSASGSQETQYF. As DNA, the CDR3 is TGTGCCAGCAGTTACTCGGCTAGCGGGTCCCAAGAGACCCAGTACTTC.